The TCR beta chain described here comes from a study of Tregs in tolerant kidney transplant recipients. Profiling relied on immunoSEQ multiplex PCR, and the TCRdb table lists in-frame clones only, not all of them. Of about 56,000 clones in the sample, around four fifths were seen once. Trimming removed 4 bases from V and 5 bases from J, with 12 bases in between. Germline V lookup: CDR1 SGHNT, CDR2 YYREEE (reference sequence). The CDR3 length is 13 residues. This chain links TRBV5-4 with TRBJ2-5, with D perhaps TRBD1 (6 bases). Sequences were obtained from CD4+ T cells from blood. This TCR came from a human donor in good health. The CDR3 sequence: CASSPQGWETQYF. As DNA, the CDR3 is TGTGCCAGCAGCCCCCAGGGGTGGGAGACCCAGTACTTC.